The clone carrying this T cell receptor beta chain was seen a handful of times. Antigen: not known. The data were taken from a study of cytomegalovirus exposure and HLA in healthy donors. Study-level findings and limits: A later analysis showed that HLA-associated TCR beta chains had undergone more clonal expansion than equally common others.

The PCR made use of 60 Vbeta and 13 Jbeta primers. Sequencing used immunoSEQ multiplex PCR; TCRdb keeps in-frame clones, though not all of them. In the table there are 85,000 to 100,000 clones, approximately 71% of which are singletons. The junction had 7 bases not matched to a gene; V was cut back by 0 bases and J by 5 bases. The CDR3 sequence is 16 residues long. Germline values: CDR1 WNHNN, CDR2 SYGVQD (reference sequence). The specimen sequenced was PBMCs. The receptor comes from a middle-aged man in good health and CMV-seronegative. The chain recombines TRBV10-1 with TRBJ2-3, with TRBD2 identical over 8 bases. For the CDR3, the DNA is TGCGCCAGCAGTGAGTCACCGGGGGGGTCGAGAGATACGCAGTATTTT. Translated: CASSESPGGSRDTQYF.